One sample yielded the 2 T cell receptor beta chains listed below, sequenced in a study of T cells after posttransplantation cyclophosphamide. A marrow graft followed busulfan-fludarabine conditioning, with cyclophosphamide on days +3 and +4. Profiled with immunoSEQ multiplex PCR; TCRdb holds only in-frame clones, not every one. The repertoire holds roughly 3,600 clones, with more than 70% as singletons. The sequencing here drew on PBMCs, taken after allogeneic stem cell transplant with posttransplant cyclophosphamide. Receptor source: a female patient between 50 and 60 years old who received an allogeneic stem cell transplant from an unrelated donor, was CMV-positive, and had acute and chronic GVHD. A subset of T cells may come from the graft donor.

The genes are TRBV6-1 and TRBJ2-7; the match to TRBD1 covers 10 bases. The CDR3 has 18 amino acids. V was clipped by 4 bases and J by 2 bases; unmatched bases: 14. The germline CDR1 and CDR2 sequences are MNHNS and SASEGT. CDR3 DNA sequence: TGTGCCAGCAGTGCGGAACAAACCAGACAGGGGGCGCCCTACGAGCAGTACTTC. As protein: CASSAEQTRQGAPYEQYF.

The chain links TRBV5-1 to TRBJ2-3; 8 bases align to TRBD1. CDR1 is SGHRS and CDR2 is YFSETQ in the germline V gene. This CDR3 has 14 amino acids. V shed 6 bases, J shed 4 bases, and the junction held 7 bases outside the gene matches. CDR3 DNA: TGCGCCAGCACACGGACAGGGAACGCAGATACGCAGTATTTT. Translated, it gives CASTRTGNADTQYF.